This TCR beta chain originates from a study of cytomegalovirus exposure and HLA in healthy donors. Background on the study: Earlier, 110 million or so unique TCR beta sequences were recovered from approximately 180 million T cells by an analysis.

PCR employed 60 Vbeta and 13 Jbeta primers. Clones were read by immunoSEQ multiplex PCR, and TCRdb kept only the in-frame ones, dropping some. The sample shows about 55,000 clones, 75% to 80% of them seen only once. Regarding the study as a whole: A later analysis reportedly found fewer N-insertions in an Asian-associated ancestry cluster than the approximately 670-donor mean. Most CMV-associated TCR beta chains appeared HLA-restricted in a later analysis. In vitro experiments confirmed that a few CMV-associated chains were specific for CMV antigens.

For this clone: Its antigen is still unknown.

The sequence came from a female donor in good health and CMV-seronegative. What was sequenced was PBMCs.

The CDR3 DNA sequence: TGTGCCAGCAGTGAGGGACAGATTTGGAATCAGCCCCAGCATTTT. The encoded protein is CASSEGQIWNQPQHF. The chain is built from TRBV2 and TRBJ1-5, with 7 nucleotides matching TRBD1. The CDR3 spans 15 residues. Germline assignment: CDR1 SNHLY and CDR2 FYNNEI. The V gene end was trimmed by 3 bases and the J gene end by 4 bases; junction bases not matched to a gene: 6.